Shown below are 18 T cell receptor beta chains from a single sample sequenced in a study of identifying expanded T cells in peripheral blood. Only in-frame clones appear in the TCRdb table, and some are missing; sequencing was by immunoSEQ multiplex PCR. The sample contains 100,000 to 150,000 clones, about 86% of which appear only once. Sequencing was performed on blood. Receptors originate from a person aged 18-69 years in good health.

The chain has TRBV29-1 and TRBJ1-4, with D perhaps matching TRBD1 (5 bases). The CDR3 has 13 residues. Looked up from germline, CDR1 is SQVTM and CDR2 is ANQGSEA. The V end was cut by 5 bases, the J end by 6 bases, with 13 bases between. The CDR3: CSVQGGGDEKLFF. In DNA, the CDR3 is TGCAGCGTTCAGGGCGGGGGGGATGAAAAACTGTTTTTT.

The V and J genes are TRBV7-9 and TRBJ1-1; 9 bases are a match to TRBD1. This CDR3 region has 14 residues. The junction had 2 bases not matched to a gene; V was cut back by 3 bases and J by 3 bases. Germline V CDR1 and CDR2: SEHNR, FQNEAQ (reference sequence). The CDR3 sequence is CASSFRDRDTEAFF. DNA of the CDR3: TGTGCCAGCAGCTTCAGGGACAGGGACACTGAAGCTTTCTTT.

The genes are TRBV18 and TRBJ2-3, with D possibly being TRBD1 or TRBD2 (5 bases each). V was pared by 4 bases and J by 6 bases, with 11 bases between. This CDR3 has 13 residues. Germline V gene lookup returns CDR1 KGHSH and CDR2 LQKENI. The CDR3 reads CASSRTGTDTQYF. The CDR3 region has the DNA TGTGCCAGCTCACGCACTGGGACGGATACGCAGTATTTT.

The rearrangement links TRBV5-4 to TRBJ1-2; 7 bases fit TRBD1. Per germline, CDR1 SGHNT and CDR2 YYREEE (reference sequence). V was pared by 4 bases and J by 6 bases, with 6 bases of the junction left unmatched. The CDR3 loop spans 13 amino acids. This CDR3 is CASSNGQVDGYTF. CDR3 DNA sequence: TGTGCCAGCAGCAACGGACAGGTCGATGGCTACACCTTC.

The V gene is TRBV13, the J gene TRBJ2-1, with D tentatively TRBD2 (6 bases). Germline CDR1 reads PRHDT; CDR2 reads FYEKMQ (reference sequence). V was trimmed by 5 bases and J by 8 bases, leaving 19 bases between them. The CDR3 has 15 residues. DNA for the CDR3: TGTGCCAGCAGCCCGCGACAAGGAGGGCCCCATGAGCAGTTCTTC. Protein product: CASSPRQGGPHEQFF. Variable domain in full (rest from reference TRBV13 and TRBJ2-1): AAGVIQSPRHLIKEKRETATLKCYPIPRHDTVYWYQQGPGQDPQFLISFYEKMQSDKGSIPDRFSAQQFSDYHSELNMSSLELGDSALYFCASSPRQGGPHEQFFGPGTRLTVL.

The rearrangement links TRBV29-1 to TRBJ2-2, with 8 nucleotides matching TRBD1. The V and J ends lost 3 bases and 5 bases, in that order; junction bases with no gene match: 5. This CDR3 region has 14 residues. Germline-derived CDR1 and CDR2 are SQVTM and ANQGSEA. The CDR3 spells CSVEGQGATGELFF. In nucleotides, the CDR3 is TGCAGCGTTGAGGGTCAGGGGGCAACCGGGGAGCTGTTTTTT.

The rearrangement links TRBV6-6 to TRBJ2-1; the D call may be TRBD1 or TRBD2 (5 bases each). The CDR3 covers 15 residues. The germline V and J ends were trimmed by 7 bases and 3 bases, with 16 bases remaining between them. CDR1 is MNHNY and CDR2 is SVGAGI in the germline V gene (reference sequence). CDR3 sequence reads: CASNGPGRVYNEQFF. The CDR3, as DNA: TGTGCCAGCAACGGACCGGGACGGGTCTACAATGAGCAGTTCTTC.

This clone occurred a few times. The V and J genes are TRBV30 and TRBJ1-4, with D unresolved. The CDR3 has 14 amino acids. Germline V gives CDR1 GTSNPN, CDR2 SVGIG (reference sequence). V lost 3 bases and J lost 0, with 8 bases in between. Here the CDR3 DNA reads TGTGCCTGGAGCGGTGACACAACTAATGAAAAACTGTTTTTT. Its protein is CAWSGDTTNEKLFF.

This chain uses TRBV6-6 with TRBJ2-7; the match to TRBD1 covers 7 bases. Germline V lookup: CDR1 MNHNY, CDR2 SVGAGI (reference sequence). Trimming removed 7 bases from V and 7 bases from J; junction bases left unmatched: 13. This CDR3 spans 14 amino acids. The CDR3 DNA follows: TGTGCCAGCACTACCGGAGAGGGGGCGGGTGAGCAGTACTTC. Translation gives CASTTGEGAGEQYF.

This clone was seen only once. This chain links TRBV29-1 with TRBJ2-1; 12 nucleotides agree with TRBD2. V was pared by 6 bases and J by 9 bases, with 9 bases of the junction left unmatched. Germline V gives CDR1 SQVTM, CDR2 ANQGSEA. The CDR3 sequence is 14 residues long. CDR3 residues: CSVTGTSGYGEQFF. The CDR3 coding sequence is TGCAGCGTAACCGGGACTAGCGGGTACGGTGAGCAGTTCTTC.

The V gene is TRBV11-2, the J gene TRBJ2-7; 7 bases map to TRBD1. Per germline, CDR1 SGHAT and CDR2 FQNNGV. V was pared by 2 bases and J by 5 bases, with 12 bases of the junction left unmatched. This CDR3 spans 16 amino acids. In DNA, the CDR3 is TGTGCCAGCAGCTTAATAGACCCGAGGGGGCAAAACGAGCAGTACTTC. Protein product: CASSLIDPRGQNEQYF.

The chain is built from TRBV27 and TRBJ2-7, with D unclear. The CDR3 is made up of 15 amino acids. In germline, CDR1 is MNHEY, CDR2 SMNVEV (reference sequence). The V end lost 5 bases, the J end lost 3 bases, and 17 bases lay between the germline ends. This CDR3 reads CASSLNPDTYYEQYF. The CDR3 bases are TGTGCCAGCAGTCTAAACCCCGACACTTACTACGAGCAGTACTTC.

The rearrangement links TRBV25-1 to TRBJ2-1; TRBD2 matches at 10 bases. CDR3 length: 15 amino acids. Germline V CDR1 and CDR2: MGHDK, SYGVNS. V was clipped by 2 bases and J by 8 bases; unmatched bases: 6. This CDR3 reads CASSERAGGPHEQFF. The CDR3 DNA reads TGTGCCAGCAGTGAACGAGCGGGGGGGCCGCATGAGCAGTTCTTC.

This chain links TRBV11-1 with TRBJ2-7; TRBD1 agrees at 8 bases. The CDR3 has 13 amino acids. The junction had 6 bases not matched to a gene; V was cut back by 6 bases and J by 5 bases. The germline CDR1 and CDR2 sequences are SGHAT and FQDESV (reference sequence). CDR3 protein: CASSFGQGDEQYF. The DNA for the CDR3 is TGTGCCAGCAGTTTTGGACAGGGTGACGAGCAGTACTTC.

The rearrangement links TRBV19 to TRBJ2-2; D possibly corresponds to TRBD2 (5 bases). The CDR3 spans 14 residues. V was pared by 8 bases and J by 4 bases, with 14 bases between. Germline values: CDR1 LNHDA, CDR2 SQIVND (reference sequence). The CDR3 DNA sequence: TGTGCCAGTGAGAGGGTGCTCACCACCGGGGAGCTGTTTTTT. Its translation: CASERVLTTGELFF.

This chain links TRBV30 with TRBJ1-2; 9 nucleotides align to TRBD1. The germline V gene encodes CDR1 GTSNPN and CDR2 SVGIG (reference sequence). V shed 2 bases, J shed 4 bases, and the junction held 5 bases outside the gene matches. The CDR3 covers 14 residues. The CDR3 DNA reads as TGTGCCTGGAGTCCGGGACAGGGTAGCTATGGCTACACCTTC. Its protein product is CAWSPGQGSYGYTF. Drawing the rest from reference TRBV30 and TRBJ1-2, the complete variable domain is SQTIHQWPATLVQPVGSPLSLECTVEGTSNPNLYWYRQAAGRGLQLLFYSVGIGQISSEVPQNLSASRPQDRQFILSSKKLLLSDSGFYLCAWSPGQGSYGYTFGSGTRLTVV.

This clone was detected a few times. This chain joins TRBV7-9 and TRBJ2-7, with D maybe TRBD2 (7 bases). The CDR3 has 15 residues. Germline V gene data show CDR1 as SEHNR and CDR2 as FQNEAQ (reference sequence). V shed 2 bases and J shed 3 bases, with 14 bases lying between them. The CDR3 DNA reads TGTGCCAGCAGCTTATCGGGGGGCCCACACTACGAGCAGTACTTC. As protein: CASSLSGGPHYEQYF. Filled out from reference TRBV7-9 and TRBJ2-7, the complete variable domain reads DTGVSQNPRHKITKRGQNVTFRCDPISEHNRLYWYRQTLGQGPEFLTYFQNEAQLEKSRLLSDRFSAERPKGSFSTLEIQRTEQGDSAMYLCASSLSGGPHYEQYFGPGTRLTVT.

This chain uses TRBV18 with TRBJ1-6; 8 nucleotides align to TRBD1. The CDR3 totals 16 residues. J lost 10 bases, V lost 2 bases, and 10 bases had no gene match. Germline V gene sequence: CDR1 KGHSH, CDR2 LQKENI. The CDR3 region has the DNA TGTGCCAGCTCACCAATGCCCGGGACAGGAGTATCACCCCTCCACTTT. Residues: CASSPMPGTGVSPLHF.